This T cell receptor beta chain was captured by sequencing in a study of T-cell memory formation after mild COVID-19. V lost 3 bases, J lost 3 bases, and 11 bases stayed unmatched. Germline-derived CDR1 and CDR2 are KGHSH and LQKENI. The CDR3 is 17 residues long. TCRdb passed the 5' RACE reads through MiXCR, listing each CDR3 protein once. Of about 290,000 distinct CDR3 sequences in the sample, about a sixth were seen once. The sample taken for sequencing was PBMCs or a T cell subset sorted from them (not recorded which). This TCR was sampled from a man aged 18 to 30 who had mild COVID-19 (a few samples of this study predate the infection). Cell type and time point are not known. The V and J genes are TRBV18 and TRBJ1-1, with 9 nucleotides matching TRBD1. Written as DNA, the CDR3 is TGTGCCAGCTCACCCCAAACAGGGGGCGCGTATGACACTGAAGCTTTCTTT. Translated, it gives CASSPQTGGAYDTEAFF. The variable domain in full, completed from reference TRBV18 and TRBJ1-1, reads NAGVMQNPRHLVRRRGQEARLRCSPMKGHSHVYWYRQLPEEGLKFMVYLQKENIIDESGMPKERFSAEFPKEGPSILRIQQVVRGDSAAYFCASSPQTGGAYDTEAFFGQGTRLTVV.